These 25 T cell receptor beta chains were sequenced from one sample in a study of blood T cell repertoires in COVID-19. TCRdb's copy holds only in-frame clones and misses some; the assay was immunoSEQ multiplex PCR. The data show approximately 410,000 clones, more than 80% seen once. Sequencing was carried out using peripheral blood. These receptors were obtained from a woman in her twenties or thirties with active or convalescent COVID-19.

CDR3 region: CASSERGGAGGRTDTQYF. The CDR3 nucleotides read TGTGCCAGCAGTGAGAGGGGAGGTGCGGGAGGGCGGACAGATACGCAGTATTTT. The J gene is TRBJ2-3, the V gene TRBV6-4, with TRBD2 matching 9 bases. The CDR3 loop spans 18 amino acids. CDR1 MRHNA and CDR2 SNTAGT come from the germline V gene. V shed 3 bases and J 3 bases; nucleotides not matched to a gene: 13.

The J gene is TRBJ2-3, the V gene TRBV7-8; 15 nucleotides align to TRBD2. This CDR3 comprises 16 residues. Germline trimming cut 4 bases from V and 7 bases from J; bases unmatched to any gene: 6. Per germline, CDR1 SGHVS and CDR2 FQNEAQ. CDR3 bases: TGTGCCAGCAGCTCAGGACTAGCGGGGGGGCAAAATACGCAGTATTTT. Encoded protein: CASSSGLAGGQNTQYF.

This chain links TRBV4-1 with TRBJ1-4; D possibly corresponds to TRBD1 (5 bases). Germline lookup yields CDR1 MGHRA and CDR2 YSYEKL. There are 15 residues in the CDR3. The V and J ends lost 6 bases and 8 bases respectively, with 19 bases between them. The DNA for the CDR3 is TGCGCCAGCAGGTCATTGGAGGGGTCTCCCGAAAAACTGTTTTTT. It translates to CASRSLEGSPEKLFF.

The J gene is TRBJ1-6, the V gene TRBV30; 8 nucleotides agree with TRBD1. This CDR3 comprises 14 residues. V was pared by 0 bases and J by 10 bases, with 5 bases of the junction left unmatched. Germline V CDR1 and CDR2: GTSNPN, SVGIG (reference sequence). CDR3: CAWSVQGGLSPLHF. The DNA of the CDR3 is TGTGCCTGGAGTGTACAGGGGGGGTTATCACCCCTCCACTTT.

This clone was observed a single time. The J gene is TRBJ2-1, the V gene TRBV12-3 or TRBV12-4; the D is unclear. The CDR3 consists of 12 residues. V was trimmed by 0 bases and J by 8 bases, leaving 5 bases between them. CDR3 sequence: CASSLAPDEQFF. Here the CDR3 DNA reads TGTGCCAGCAGTTTAGCGCCGGATGAGCAGTTCTTC.

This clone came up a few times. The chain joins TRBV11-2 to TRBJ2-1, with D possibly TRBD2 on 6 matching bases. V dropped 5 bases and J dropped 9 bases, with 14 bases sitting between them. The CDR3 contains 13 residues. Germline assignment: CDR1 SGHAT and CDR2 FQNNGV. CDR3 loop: CASSPERLGEQFF. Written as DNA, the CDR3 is TGTGCCAGCAGCCCCGAGAGACTAGGTGAGCAGTTCTTC.

The CDR3 here is CATGTLYEQYF. In nucleotides, the CDR3 is TGCGCCACCGGGACTTTATACGAGCAGTACTTC. V gene TRBV10-1 combines with J gene TRBJ2-7; D may be TRBD2 (6 bases). From germline, CDR1 is WNHNN and CDR2 SYGVQD (reference sequence). There are 11 residues in the CDR3. The V and J ends lost 10 bases and 4 bases respectively, with 11 bases between them.

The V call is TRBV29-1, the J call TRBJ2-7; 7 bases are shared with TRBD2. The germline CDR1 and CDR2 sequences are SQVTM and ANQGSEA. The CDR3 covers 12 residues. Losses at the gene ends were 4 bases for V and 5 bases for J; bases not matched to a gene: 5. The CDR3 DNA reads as TGCAGCGTTGGTGGGGGGGTTCACGAGCAGTACTTC. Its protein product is CSVGGGVHEQYF.

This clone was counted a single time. CDR3 DNA: TGTGCAAGTCGTCCTTGGGGGGCTAGCGGGAGTTCCTACGAGCAGTACTTC. It specifies CASRPWGASGSSYEQYF. The chain uses TRBV12-2 and TRBJ2-7; TRBD2, the table's D call, lacks a check against the DNA. TRBV12-2 is an annotated pseudogene. The CDR3 extends over 17 amino acids.

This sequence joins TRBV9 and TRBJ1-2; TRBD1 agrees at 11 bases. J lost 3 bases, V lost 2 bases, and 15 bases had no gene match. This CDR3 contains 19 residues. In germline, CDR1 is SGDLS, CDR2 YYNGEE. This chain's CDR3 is CASSVGSPGQGEIYYGYTF. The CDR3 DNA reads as TGTGCCAGCAGCGTGGGTAGCCCGGGACAGGGGGAGATCTACTATGGCTACACCTTC.

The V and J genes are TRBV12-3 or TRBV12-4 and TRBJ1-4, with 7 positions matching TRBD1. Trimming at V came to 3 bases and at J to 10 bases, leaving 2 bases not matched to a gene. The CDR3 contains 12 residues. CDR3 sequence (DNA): TGTGCCAGCAGTTTGGGGGACAGAAAACTGTTTTTT. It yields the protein CASSLGDRKLFF.

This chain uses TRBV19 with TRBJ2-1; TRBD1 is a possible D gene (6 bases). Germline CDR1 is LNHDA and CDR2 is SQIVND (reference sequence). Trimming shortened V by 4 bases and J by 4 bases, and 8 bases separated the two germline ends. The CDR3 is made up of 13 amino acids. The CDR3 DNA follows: TGTGCCAGTAGTAAGGGGGTTTACAATGAGCAGTTCTTC. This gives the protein CASSKGVYNEQFF.

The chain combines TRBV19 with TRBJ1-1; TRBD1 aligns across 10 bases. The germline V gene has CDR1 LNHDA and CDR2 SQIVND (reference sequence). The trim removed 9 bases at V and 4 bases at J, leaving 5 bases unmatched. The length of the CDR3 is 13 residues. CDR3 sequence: CASLWTGGTEAFF. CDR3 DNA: TGTGCCAGCCTCTGGACAGGGGGCACTGAAGCTTTCTTT.

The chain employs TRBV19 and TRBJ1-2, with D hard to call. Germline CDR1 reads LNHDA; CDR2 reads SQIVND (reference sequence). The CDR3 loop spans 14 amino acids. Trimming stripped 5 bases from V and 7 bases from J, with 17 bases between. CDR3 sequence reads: CASSPNGREGGYTF. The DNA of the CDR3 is TGTGCCAGTAGTCCGAACGGTCGGGAGGGTGGCTACACCTTC.

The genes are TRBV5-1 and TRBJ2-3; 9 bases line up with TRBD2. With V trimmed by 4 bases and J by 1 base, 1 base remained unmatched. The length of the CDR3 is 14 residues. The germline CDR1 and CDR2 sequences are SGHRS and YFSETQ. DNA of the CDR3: TGCGCCAGCAGCCCTAGCGGGGGCACAGATACGCAGTATTTT. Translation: CASSPSGGTDTQYF.

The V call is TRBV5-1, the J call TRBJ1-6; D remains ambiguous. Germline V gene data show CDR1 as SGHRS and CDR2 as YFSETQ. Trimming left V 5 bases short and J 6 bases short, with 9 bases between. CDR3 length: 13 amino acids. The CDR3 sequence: CASRGEGNSPLHF. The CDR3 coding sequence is TGCGCCAGCAGGGGCGAGGGTAATTCACCCCTCCACTTT. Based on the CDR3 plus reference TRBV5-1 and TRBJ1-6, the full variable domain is KAGVTQTPRYLIKTRGQQVTLSCSPISGHRSVSWYQQTPGQGLQFLFEYFSETQRNKGNFPGRFSGRQFSNSRSEMNVSTLELGDSALYLCASRGEGNSPLHFGNGTRLTVT.

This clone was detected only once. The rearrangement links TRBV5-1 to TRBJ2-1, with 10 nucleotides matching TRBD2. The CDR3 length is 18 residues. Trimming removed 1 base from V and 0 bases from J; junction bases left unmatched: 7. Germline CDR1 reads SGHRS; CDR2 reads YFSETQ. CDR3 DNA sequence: TGCGCCAGCAGCTTGCTAGCGGGAGTAGGGAGCTCCTACAATGAGCAGTTCTTC. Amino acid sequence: CASSLLAGVGSSYNEQFF. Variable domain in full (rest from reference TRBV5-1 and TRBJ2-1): KAGVTQTPRYLIKTRGQQVTLSCSPISGHRSVSWYQQTPGQGLQFLFEYFSETQRNKGNFPGRFSGRQFSNSRSEMNVSTLELGDSALYLCASSLLAGVGSSYNEQFFGPGTRLTVL.

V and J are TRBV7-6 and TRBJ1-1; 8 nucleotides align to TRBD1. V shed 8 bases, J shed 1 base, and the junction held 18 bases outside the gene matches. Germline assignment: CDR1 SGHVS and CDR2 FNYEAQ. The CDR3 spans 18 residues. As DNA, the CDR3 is TGTGCCAGCCTCCGACACCCCCTAAACGGACAGGGGAACACTGAAGCTTTCTTT. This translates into CASLRHPLNGQGNTEAFF.

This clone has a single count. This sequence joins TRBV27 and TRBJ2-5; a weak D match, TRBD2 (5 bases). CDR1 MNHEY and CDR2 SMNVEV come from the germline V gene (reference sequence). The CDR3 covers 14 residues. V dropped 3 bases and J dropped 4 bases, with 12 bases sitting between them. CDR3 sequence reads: CASSFMRSGETQYF. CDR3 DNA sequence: TGTGCCAGCAGTTTTATGAGGAGCGGAGAGACCCAGTACTTC.

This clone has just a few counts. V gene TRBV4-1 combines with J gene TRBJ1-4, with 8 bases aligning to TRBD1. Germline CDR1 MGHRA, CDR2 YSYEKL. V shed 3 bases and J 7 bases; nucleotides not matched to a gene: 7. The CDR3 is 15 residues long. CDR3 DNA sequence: TGCGCCAGCAGCCAGACCAGGGGGCTTGGTGAAAAACTGTTTTTT. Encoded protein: CASSQTRGLGEKLFF.

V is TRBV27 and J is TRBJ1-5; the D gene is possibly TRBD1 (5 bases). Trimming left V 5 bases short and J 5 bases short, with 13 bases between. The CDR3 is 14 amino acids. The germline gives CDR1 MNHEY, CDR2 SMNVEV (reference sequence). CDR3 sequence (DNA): TGTGCCAGCAGTAACCGCGGGGGTGATCAGCCCCAGCATTTT. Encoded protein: CASSNRGGDQPQHF.

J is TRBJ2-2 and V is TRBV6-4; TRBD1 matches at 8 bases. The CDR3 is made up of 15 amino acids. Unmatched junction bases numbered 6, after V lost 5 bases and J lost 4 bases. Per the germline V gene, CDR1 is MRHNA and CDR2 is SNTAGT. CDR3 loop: CASSTGGTGTGELFF. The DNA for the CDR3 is TGTGCCAGCAGTACAGGGGGTACGGGCACCGGGGAGCTGTTTTTT.

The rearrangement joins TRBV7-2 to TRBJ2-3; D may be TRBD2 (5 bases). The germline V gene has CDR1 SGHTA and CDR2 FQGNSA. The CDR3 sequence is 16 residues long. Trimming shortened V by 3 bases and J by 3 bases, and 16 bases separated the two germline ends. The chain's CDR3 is CASSLVPGVNTDTQYF. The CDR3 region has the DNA TGTGCCAGCAGCTTGGTTCCCGGGGTAAATACAGATACGCAGTATTTT.

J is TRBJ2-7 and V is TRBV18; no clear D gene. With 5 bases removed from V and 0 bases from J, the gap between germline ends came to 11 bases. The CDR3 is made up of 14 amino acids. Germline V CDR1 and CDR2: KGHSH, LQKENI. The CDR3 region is CASSTQADSYEQYF. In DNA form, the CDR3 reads TGTGCCAGCTCAACCCAAGCCGACTCCTACGAGCAGTACTTC.

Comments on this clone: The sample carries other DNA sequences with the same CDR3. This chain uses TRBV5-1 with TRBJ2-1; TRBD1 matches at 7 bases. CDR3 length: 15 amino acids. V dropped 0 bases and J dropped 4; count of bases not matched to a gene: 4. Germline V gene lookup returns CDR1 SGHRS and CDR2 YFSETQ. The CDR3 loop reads CASSLEGTAYNEQFF. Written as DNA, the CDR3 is TGCGCCAGCAGCTTGGAAGGGACAGCATACAATGAGCAGTTCTTC.